The rows below give T cell receptor beta chains drawn from one sample of a study of blood T cell repertoires in COVID-19. Clones were read by immunoSEQ multiplex PCR, and TCRdb kept only the in-frame ones, dropping some. The sample holds approximately 120,000 clones, under 90% seen once. The source material was peripheral blood. Every receptor here comes from a woman in her forties or fifties with acute or convalescent COVID-19. Each CDR3 is given with its conserved first and last residue. The order of the fields is clone size, V gene, D gene, J gene, CDR3 protein, CDR3 DNA. A D gene is named only where the DNA matches it firmly. Only some rows state a clone size, as once, few, many or a class for expanded clones.

clone_size: -
v_call: TRBV5-1
d_call: TRBD2
j_call: TRBJ2-2
cdr3_aa: CASKSRGGDAGELFF
cdr3_nt: TGCGCCAGCAAGAGTCGCGGGGGGGACGCCGGGGAGCTGTTTTTT

clone_size: once
v_call: TRBV9
d_call: -
j_call: TRBJ1-6
cdr3_aa: CASSARTAGNSPLHF
cdr3_nt: TGTGCCAGCAGCGCCCGAACAGCGGGGAATTCACCCCTCCACTTT

clone_size: few
v_call: TRBV7-3
d_call: -
j_call: TRBJ1-1
cdr3_aa: CASSPSVIEYGEAFF
cdr3_nt: TGTGCCAGCAGCCCCTCCGTGATTGAGTACGGGGAGGCTTTCTTT

clone_size: -
v_call: TRBV2
d_call: -
j_call: TRBJ1-1
cdr3_aa: CASSEGPGTEAFF
cdr3_nt: TGTGCCAGCAGTGAAGGCCCAGGGACTGAAGCTTTCTTT

clone_size: -
v_call: TRBV19
d_call: TRBD1
j_call: TRBJ1-1
cdr3_aa: CASSIGQGTEAFF
cdr3_nt: TGTGCCAGTAGTATCGGACAGGGAACTGAAGCTTTCTTT

clone_size: -
v_call: TRBV12-3/TRBV12-4
d_call: -
j_call: TRBJ2-3
cdr3_aa: CASSYVKDTQYF
cdr3_nt: TGTGCCAGCAGCTACGTCAAAGATACGCAGTATTTT

clone_size: -
v_call: TRBV5-6
d_call: -
j_call: TRBJ2-1
cdr3_aa: CGVSFRSSYNEQFF
cdr3_nt: TGTGGGGTCAGCTTCCGGAGCTCCTACAATGAGCAGTTCTTC

clone_size: -
v_call: TRBV11-2
d_call: -
j_call: TRBJ1-3
cdr3_aa: CASSLRGAEVAGNTIYF
cdr3_nt: TGTGCCAGCAGCTTACGGGGGGCGGAGGTCGCTGGAAACACCATATATTTT

clone_size: -
v_call: TRBV6-6
d_call: TRBD1
j_call: TRBJ2-2
cdr3_aa: CASRPTGLNTGELFF
cdr3_nt: TGTGCCAGCAGGCCGACAGGGTTGAACACCGGGGAGCTGTTTTTT

clone_size: many
v_call: TRBV28
d_call: -
j_call: TRBJ2-7
cdr3_aa: CASSDSAREQYF
cdr3_nt: TGTGCCAGCAGTGACAGTGCCCGAGAGCAGTACTTC

clone_size: -
v_call: TRBV6-5
d_call: TRBD1
j_call: TRBJ1-1
cdr3_aa: CASGGELRQGAFF
cdr3_nt: TGTGCCAGCGGCGGGGAGCTTAGACAGGGAGCTTTCTTT

clone_size: -
v_call: TRBV5-8
d_call: TRBD1
j_call: TRBJ2-7
cdr3_aa: CASSPTDHRGTYEQYF
cdr3_nt: TGTGCCAGCAGCCCGACTGACCACAGGGGTACCTACGAGCAGTACTTC

clone_size: -
v_call: TRBV6-5
d_call: TRBD2
j_call: TRBJ2-7
cdr3_aa: CASWGGAFYEQYF
cdr3_nt: TGTGCCAGCTGGGGGGGAGCCTTCTACGAGCAGTACTTC

clone_size: few
v_call: TRBV5-1
d_call: -
j_call: TRBJ1-1
cdr3_aa: CASSLEGQPEVGEAFF
cdr3_nt: TGCGCCAGCAGCTTGGAGGGGCAGCCCGAGGTGGGTGAAGCTTTCTTT

clone_size: few
v_call: TRBV5-4
d_call: -
j_call: TRBJ2-5
cdr3_aa: CASSLAQGQETQYF
cdr3_nt: TGTGCCAGCAGCTTGGCGCAGGGGCAAGAGACCCAGTACTTC

clone_size: -
v_call: TRBV5-1
d_call: TRBD2
j_call: TRBJ2-5
cdr3_aa: CASSPGLGGETQYF
cdr3_nt: TGCGCCAGCAGCCCGGGACTAGGCGGAGAGACCCAGTACTTC

clone_size: once
v_call: TRBV5-1
d_call: TRBD2
j_call: TRBJ2-7
cdr3_aa: CASSPYTSGGSYEQYF
cdr3_nt: TGCGCCAGCAGCCCATATACTAGCGGGGGCTCCTACGAGCAGTACTTC

clone_size: -
v_call: TRBV30
d_call: -
j_call: TRBJ1-1
cdr3_aa: CAWRRSMNTEAFF
cdr3_nt: TGTGCCTGGCGACGGAGTATGAACACTGAAGCTTTCTTT

clone_size: -
v_call: TRBV7-3
d_call: -
j_call: TRBJ1-2
cdr3_aa: CASSLSPANYGYTF
cdr3_nt: TGTGCCAGCAGCTTAAGCCCAGCTAACTATGGCTACACCTTC

clone_size: -
v_call: TRBV7-2
d_call: -
j_call: TRBJ1-1
cdr3_aa: CASSLGGVGYAEAFF
cdr3_nt: TGTGCCAGCAGCTTAGGGGGCGTAGGTTACGCTGAAGCTTTCTTT

clone_size: few
v_call: TRBV5-5
d_call: -
j_call: TRBJ1-2
cdr3_aa: CASSPGGSNYGYTF
cdr3_nt: TGTGCCAGCAGCCCCGGCGGGTCTAACTATGGCTACACCTTC

clone_size: once
v_call: TRBV5-6
d_call: -
j_call: TRBJ1-2
cdr3_aa: CASSRQANYGYTF
cdr3_nt: TGTGCCAGCAGTAGACAGGCCAACTATGGCTACACCTTC

clone_size: -
v_call: TRBV9
d_call: TRBD2
j_call: TRBJ2-5
cdr3_aa: CASSVQTGTSGGYWETQYF
cdr3_nt: TGTGCCAGCAGCGTACAAACCGGGACTAGCGGGGGGTACTGGGAGACCCAGTACTTC

clone_size: -
v_call: TRBV5-6
d_call: -
j_call: TRBJ2-2
cdr3_aa: CASSPEGTGELFF
cdr3_nt: TGTGCCAGCAGCCCCGAGGGCACCGGGGAGCTGTTTTTT

clone_size: -
v_call: TRBV7-3
d_call: TRBD1
j_call: TRBJ2-2
cdr3_aa: CASSKRQGAAGELFF
cdr3_nt: TGTGCCAGCAGCAAGAGACAGGGGGCTGCCGGGGAGCTGTTTTTT

clone_size: -
v_call: TRBV5-1
d_call: TRBD1
j_call: TRBJ2-2
cdr3_aa: CASQQGLTGELFF
cdr3_nt: TGCGCCAGCCAACAGGGGCTCACCGGGGAGCTGTTTTTT

clone_size: few
v_call: TRBV5-1
d_call: -
j_call: TRBJ1-2
cdr3_aa: CASSYGGDYGYTF
cdr3_nt: TGCGCCAGCAGCTACGGGGGAGACTATGGCTACACCTTC

clone_size: few
v_call: TRBV18
d_call: TRBD1
j_call: TRBJ1-1
cdr3_aa: CASSRGQDTEAFF
cdr3_nt: TGTGCCAGCTCACGGGGACAGGACACTGAAGCTTTCTTT

clone_size: -
v_call: TRBV5-1
d_call: TRBD1
j_call: TRBJ2-2
cdr3_aa: CASSSQGGEAGELFF
cdr3_nt: TGCGCCAGCAGCTCACAGGGGGGCGAGGCCGGGGAGCTGTTTTTT

clone_size: -
v_call: TRBV18
d_call: TRBD1
j_call: TRBJ2-7
cdr3_aa: CASSPGTADPGGQYF
cdr3_nt: TGTGCCAGCTCACCCGGGACAGCCGACCCTGGCGGGCAGTACTTC

clone_size: -
v_call: TRBV10-1
d_call: -
j_call: TRBJ1-1
cdr3_aa: CASSGNRMLAEAFF
cdr3_nt: TGCGCCAGCAGTGGAAACAGGATGTTGGCTGAAGCTTTCTTT

clone_size: -
v_call: TRBV12-5
d_call: -
j_call: TRBJ1-1
cdr3_aa: CASGLYRSLGTEAFF
cdr3_nt: TGTGCTAGTGGTTTGTATAGGAGTCTTGGCACTGAAGCTTTCTTT

clone_size: -
v_call: TRBV9
d_call: TRBD2
j_call: TRBJ2-2
cdr3_aa: CASSVTGGPGELFF
cdr3_nt: TGTGCCAGCAGCGTAACGGGGGGGCCCGGGGAGCTGTTTTTT

clone_size: -
v_call: TRBV19
d_call: TRBD1
j_call: TRBJ1-2
cdr3_aa: CASTTGVNYGYTF
cdr3_nt: TGTGCCAGTACCACAGGGGTTAACTATGGCTACACCTTC

clone_size: -
v_call: TRBV28
d_call: TRBD1
j_call: TRBJ1-5
cdr3_aa: CASSFTRRGKGRGRSGDGQPQHF
cdr3_nt: TGTGCCAGCAGTTTCACGAGGAGGGGTAAGGGCAGGGGGCGTTCGGGGGACGGTCAGCCCCAGCATTTT

clone_size: once
v_call: TRBV2
d_call: -
j_call: TRBJ2-2
cdr3_aa: CASRGYGTGELFF
cdr3_nt: TGTGCCAGCAGGGGCTACGGTACCGGGGAGCTGTTTTTT

clone_size: -
v_call: TRBV3-1/TRBV3-2
d_call: TRBD1
j_call: TRBJ2-7
cdr3_aa: CASSQDLSTDRSYEQYF
cdr3_nt: TGTGCCAGCAGCCAAGATCTTAGTACGGACAGGTCCTACGAGCAGTACTTC

clone_size: -
v_call: TRBV19
d_call: TRBD1
j_call: TRBJ1-6
cdr3_aa: CASSIIHSGGADNSPLHF
cdr3_nt: TGTGCCAGTAGTATAATTCACTCAGGGGGCGCGGATAATTCACCCCTCCACTTT

clone_size: -
v_call: TRBV2
d_call: TRBD1
j_call: TRBJ2-3
cdr3_aa: CASGTGRPTDTQYF
cdr3_nt: TGTGCCAGCGGGACAGGCCGACCGACAGATACGCAGTATTTT

clone_size: -
v_call: TRBV5-1
d_call: -
j_call: TRBJ1-2
cdr3_aa: CASSRQRDVYGYTF
cdr3_nt: TGCGCCAGCTCCCGACAGCGCGACGTCTATGGCTACACCTTC

clone_size: -
v_call: TRBV18
d_call: -
j_call: TRBJ1-5
cdr3_aa: CASSRAPMQPQHF
cdr3_nt: TGTGCCAGCTCACGAGCACCGATGCAGCCCCAGCATTTT

clone_size: -
v_call: TRBV19
d_call: -
j_call: TRBJ1-2
cdr3_aa: CASSPVMGAGYGYTF
cdr3_nt: TGTGCCAGTAGTCCCGTGATGGGGGCAGGCTATGGCTACACCTTC

clone_size: -
v_call: TRBV5-4
d_call: -
j_call: TRBJ1-1
cdr3_aa: CASSFLTENTEAFF
cdr3_nt: TGTGCCAGCAGCTTCCTGACAGAGAACACTGAAGCTTTCTTT

clone_size: -
v_call: TRBV27
d_call: TRBD1
j_call: TRBJ1-2
cdr3_aa: CASSFGTGDPTNYGYTF
cdr3_nt: TGTGCCAGCAGTTTCGGGACAGGGGATCCGACTAACTATGGCTACACCTTC

clone_size: -
v_call: TRBV28
d_call: -
j_call: TRBJ1-2
cdr3_aa: CASRGPGGFYGYTF
cdr3_nt: TGTGCCAGCAGGGGCCCGGGGGGCTTCTATGGCTACACCTTC

clone_size: few
v_call: TRBV5-1
d_call: TRBD1
j_call: TRBJ1-2
cdr3_aa: CASSLATGVLGGYTF
cdr3_nt: TGCGCCAGCAGCTTGGCGACAGGGGTCCTGGGAGGCTACACCTTC

clone_size: -
v_call: TRBV15
d_call: TRBD2
j_call: TRBJ2-1
cdr3_aa: CATRIDSGGQFF
cdr3_nt: TGTGCCACCAGGATTGATAGCGGGGGCCAGTTCTTC

clone_size: -
v_call: TRBV5-1
d_call: TRBD1
j_call: TRBJ1-1
cdr3_aa: CASSLTGGMNTEAFF
cdr3_nt: TGCGCCAGCAGCCTCACAGGGGGAATGAACACTGAAGCTTTCTTT

clone_size: -
v_call: TRBV7-2
d_call: TRBD1
j_call: TRBJ1-1
cdr3_aa: CASSTQGLNTEAFF
cdr3_nt: TGTGCCAGCAGCACACAGGGGTTGAACACTGAAGCTTTCTTT

clone_size: -
v_call: TRBV27
d_call: TRBD1
j_call: TRBJ2-1
cdr3_aa: CASSPRQGRQFF
cdr3_nt: TGTGCCAGCAGTCCCCGACAGGGGCGGCAGTTCTTC

clone_size: few
v_call: TRBV6-5
d_call: -
j_call: TRBJ1-1
cdr3_aa: CASFTGSEAFF
cdr3_nt: TGTGCCAGCTTTACAGGTTCTGAAGCTTTCTTT

clone_size: -
v_call: TRBV7-3
d_call: -
j_call: TRBJ2-5
cdr3_aa: CASSPNGGQETQYF
cdr3_nt: TGTGCCAGCTCCCCTAATGGGGGGCAAGAGACCCAGTACTTC

clone_size: -
v_call: TRBV5-1
d_call: TRBD1
j_call: TRBJ2-7
cdr3_aa: CASGPGTGDYEQYF
cdr3_nt: TGCGCCAGCGGGCCCGGGACAGGAGACTACGAGCAGTACTTC